This is a list of T cell receptor beta chains from one sample in a study of T cell responses to AZD1222 COVID-19 vaccine. TCRdb's copy holds only in-frame clones and misses some; the assay was immunoSEQ multiplex PCR. The sample holds some 110,000 clones, 80% to 90% seen once. Sequences were derived from peripheral blood, sampled on day 0 of AZD1222 vaccination. Receptors were obtained from an adult in good health. Each CDR3 is given with its conserved first and last residue. A D gene is named only where the DNA matches it firmly.

V gene	D gene	J gene	CDR3 protein
TRBV3-1/TRBV3-2	TRBD1	TRBJ1-1	CASSQDRGPDTEAFF
TRBV19	-	TRBJ1-2	CASSMGTTQGRSGYTF
TRBV9	-	TRBJ1-2	CASSVDGAGGYTF
TRBV7-3	-	TRBJ1-4	CASSFRRPVATNEKLFF
TRBV5-5	-	TRBJ1-5	CASSFGGTLSNQPQHF
TRBV19	TRBD2	TRBJ2-1	CASSIGTSGSSYNEQFF
TRBV6-4	-	TRBJ1-1	CASSSSRNTEAFF
TRBV6-4	-	TRBJ1-2	CASRDSPNYGYTF
TRBV14	TRBD1	TRBJ2-7	CASSLGTGVNEQYF
TRBV5-4	TRBD1	TRBJ2-7	CASSPRTGRYEQYF
TRBV7-8	-	TRBJ2-5	CASSLVHDQETQYF
TRBV21-1	-	TRBJ1-1	CASSKGVLPMCTEAFF
TRBV5-1	TRBD2	TRBJ2-1	CASSSGSARAYNEQFF
TRBV9	-	TRBJ1-2	CASSRGDGYTF
TRBV7-2	-	TRBJ1-3	CASSSRGPSRSGNTIYF
TRBV7-3	TRBD1	TRBJ1-2	CASSKTSTGTGYTF
TRBV28	-	TRBJ2-4	CASSNRGEREYF
TRBV7-2	-	TRBJ1-3	CASSLYGTIFTGNTIYF
TRBV7-2	-	TRBJ2-7	CASSLVRRGPYEQYF
TRBV6-2/TRBV6-3	-	TRBJ2-5	CASSYSSYQETQYF
TRBV18	-	TRBJ1-6	CASSDTTWRSPLHF
TRBV10-3	-	TRBJ2-1	CAISGLNEQFF
TRBV18	-	TRBJ1-2	CASSPFGTDGNYGYTF
TRBV7-9	-	TRBJ2-7	CASSPLGTSGTEQYF
TRBV13	-	TRBJ1-3	CASSIERNTIYF
TRBV5-1	-	TRBJ2-7	CASSWLPGDEQYF
TRBV7-9	-	TRBJ1-1	CASSFPGERGGTEAFF
TRBV4-2	-	TRBJ1-2	CASSPGAGGNRDGYTF
TRBV19	TRBD2	TRBJ2-1	CASSNSGGLEQFF
TRBV29-1	-	TRBJ2-1	CSGRDISYNEQFF
TRBV5-5	-	TRBJ1-1	CASSLGAANTEAFF
TRBV5-4	TRBD1	TRBJ1-4	CASSPRQGRGEKLFF
TRBV28	-	TRBJ2-1	CASSLSVSRNYNEQFF
TRBV11-2	TRBD1	TRBJ2-1	CASSLRGQGGGNEQFF
TRBV7-9	TRBD1	TRBJ2-1	CASSPPTGSSYNEQFF
TRBV5-1	-	TRBJ2-7	CASSSQTETGSEQYF
TRBV7-6	-	TRBJ1-1	CASSPGRANTEAFF
TRBV6-5	TRBD1	TRBJ1-2	CASSQGDGYTF
TRBV7-9	TRBD1	TRBJ1-2	CASSGRQGQGYGYTF
TRBV5-4	-	TRBJ2-2	CASSRGGLRGPGELFF
TRBV19	TRBD1	TRBJ1-2	CASSVDRGFGYTF